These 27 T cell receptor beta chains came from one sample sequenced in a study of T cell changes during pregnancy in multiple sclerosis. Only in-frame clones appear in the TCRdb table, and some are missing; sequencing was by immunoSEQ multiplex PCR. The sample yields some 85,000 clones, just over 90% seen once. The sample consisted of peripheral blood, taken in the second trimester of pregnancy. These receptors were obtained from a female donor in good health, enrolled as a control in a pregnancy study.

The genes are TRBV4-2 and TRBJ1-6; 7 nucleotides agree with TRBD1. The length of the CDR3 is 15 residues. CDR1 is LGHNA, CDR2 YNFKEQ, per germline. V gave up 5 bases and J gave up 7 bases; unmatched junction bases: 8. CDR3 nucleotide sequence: TGTGCCAGCAGCGAACAACGACAGGGAAATTCACCCCTCCACTTT. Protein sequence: CASSEQRQGNSPLHF.

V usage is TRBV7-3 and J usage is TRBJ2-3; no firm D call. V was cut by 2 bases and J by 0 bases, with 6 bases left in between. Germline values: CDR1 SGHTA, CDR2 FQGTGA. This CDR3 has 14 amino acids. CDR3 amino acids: CASSLSPSTDTQYF. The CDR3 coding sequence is TGTGCCAGCAGCTTATCCCCGAGCACAGATACGCAGTATTTT.

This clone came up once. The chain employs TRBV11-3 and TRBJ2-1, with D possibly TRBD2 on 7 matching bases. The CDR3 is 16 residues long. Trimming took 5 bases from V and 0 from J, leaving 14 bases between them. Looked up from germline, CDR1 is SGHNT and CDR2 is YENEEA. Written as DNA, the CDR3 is TGTGCCAGCAGCCGACGCGGGGGCCACTCCTACAATGAGCAGTTCTTC. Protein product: CASSRRGGHSYNEQFF.

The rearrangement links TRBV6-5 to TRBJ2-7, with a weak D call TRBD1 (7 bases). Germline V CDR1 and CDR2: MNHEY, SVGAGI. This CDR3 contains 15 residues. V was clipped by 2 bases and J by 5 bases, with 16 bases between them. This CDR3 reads CASSYGAGGSDEQYF. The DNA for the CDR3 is TGTGCCAGCAGTTACGGGGCAGGGGGGAGTGACGAGCAGTACTTC.

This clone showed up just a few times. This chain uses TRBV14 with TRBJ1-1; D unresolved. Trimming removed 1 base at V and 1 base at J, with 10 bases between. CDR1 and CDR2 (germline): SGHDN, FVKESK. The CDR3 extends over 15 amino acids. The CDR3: CASSQVRQANTEAFF. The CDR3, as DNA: TGTGCCAGCAGCCAAGTCCGTCAGGCGAACACTGAAGCTTTCTTT.

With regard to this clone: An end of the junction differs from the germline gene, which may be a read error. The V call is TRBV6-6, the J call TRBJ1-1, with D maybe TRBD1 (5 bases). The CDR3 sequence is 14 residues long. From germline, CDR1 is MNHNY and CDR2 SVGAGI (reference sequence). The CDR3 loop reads CASSHSQVNTEAFF. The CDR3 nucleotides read TGTGCCAGCAGTCACTCACAGGTGAACACTGAAGCTTTCTTT.

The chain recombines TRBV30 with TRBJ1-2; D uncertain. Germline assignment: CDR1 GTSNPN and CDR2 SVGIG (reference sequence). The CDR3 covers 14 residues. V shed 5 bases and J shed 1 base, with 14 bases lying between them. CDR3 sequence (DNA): TGTGCCTGGGGAAGAGGGAGATTTAACTATGGCTACACCTTC. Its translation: CAWGRGRFNYGYTF. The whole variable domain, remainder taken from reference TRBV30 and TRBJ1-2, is SQTIHQWPATLVQPVGSPLSLECTVEGTSNPNLYWYRQAAGRGLQLLFYSVGIGQISSEVPQNLSASRPQDRQFILSSKKLLLSDSGFYLCAWGRGRFNYGYTFGSGTRLTVV.

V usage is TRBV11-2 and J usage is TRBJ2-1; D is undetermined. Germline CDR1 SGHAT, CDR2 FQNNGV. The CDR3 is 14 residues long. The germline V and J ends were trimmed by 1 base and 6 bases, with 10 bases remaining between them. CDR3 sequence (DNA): TGTGCCAGCAGCTTAGTTTTGGCCCTCAATGAGCAGTTCTTC. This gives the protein CASSLVLALNEQFF.

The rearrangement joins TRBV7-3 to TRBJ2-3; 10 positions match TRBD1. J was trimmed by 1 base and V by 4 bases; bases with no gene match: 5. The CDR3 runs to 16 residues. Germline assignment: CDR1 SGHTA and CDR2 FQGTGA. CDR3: CASSSGQGGGTDTQYF. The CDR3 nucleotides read TGTGCCAGCAGCTCCGGACAGGGGGGGGGCACAGATACGCAGTATTTT.

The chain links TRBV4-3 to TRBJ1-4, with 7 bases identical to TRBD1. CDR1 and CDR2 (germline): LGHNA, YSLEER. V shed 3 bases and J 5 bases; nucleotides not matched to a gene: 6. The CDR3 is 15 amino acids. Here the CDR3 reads CASSQDGTVNEKLFF. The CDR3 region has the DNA TGCGCCAGCAGCCAGGACGGGACAGTAAATGAAAAACTGTTTTTT.

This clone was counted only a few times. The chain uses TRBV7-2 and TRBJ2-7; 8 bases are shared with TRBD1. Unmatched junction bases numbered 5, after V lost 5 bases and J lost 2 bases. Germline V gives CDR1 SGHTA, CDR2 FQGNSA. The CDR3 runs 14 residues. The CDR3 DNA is TGTGCCAGCAGCGGGGGGACAGGCCCCTACGAGCAGTACTTC. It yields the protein CASSGGTGPYEQYF.

CDR3 sequence: CASLGDRGGISNQPQHF. CDR3 nucleotides: TGTGCCAGTTTAGGTGACAGGGGCGGTATAAGCAATCAGCCCCAGCATTTT. The V gene is TRBV19, the J gene TRBJ1-5; 8 bases line up with TRBD1. J lost 1 base, V lost 8 bases, and 13 bases had no gene match. The CDR3 is 17 residues long. Germline CDR1 LNHDA, CDR2 SQIVND (reference sequence).

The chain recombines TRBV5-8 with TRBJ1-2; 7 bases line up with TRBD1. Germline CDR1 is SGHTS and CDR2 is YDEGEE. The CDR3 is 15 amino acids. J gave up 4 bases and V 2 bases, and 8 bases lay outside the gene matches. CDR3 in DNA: TGTGCCAGCAGCTTTCACAGGGGTAGTGGCTATGGCTACACCTTC. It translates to CASSFHRGSGYGYTF.

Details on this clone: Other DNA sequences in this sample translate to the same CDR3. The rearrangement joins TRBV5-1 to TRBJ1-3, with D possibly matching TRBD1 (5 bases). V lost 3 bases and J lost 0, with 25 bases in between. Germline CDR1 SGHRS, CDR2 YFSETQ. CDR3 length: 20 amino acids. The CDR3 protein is CASSSKKTTGTGGSGNTIYF. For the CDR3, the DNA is TGCGCCAGCAGCTCCAAAAAGACAACCGGAACGGGGGGCTCTGGAAACACCATATATTTT.

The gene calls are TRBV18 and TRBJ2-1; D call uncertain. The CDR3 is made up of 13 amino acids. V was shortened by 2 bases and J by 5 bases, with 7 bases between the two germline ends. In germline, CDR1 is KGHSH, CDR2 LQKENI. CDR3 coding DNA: TGTGCCAGCTCACCAGGGCCTAACAATGAGCAGTTCTTC. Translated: CASSPGPNNEQFF.

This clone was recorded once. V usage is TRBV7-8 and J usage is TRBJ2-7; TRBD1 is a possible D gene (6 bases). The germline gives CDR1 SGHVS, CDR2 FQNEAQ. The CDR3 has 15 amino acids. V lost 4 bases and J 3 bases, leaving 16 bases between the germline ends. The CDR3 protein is CASSSSWTEFYEQYF. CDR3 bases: TGTGCCAGCAGCTCTTCCTGGACAGAATTCTACGAGCAGTACTTC.

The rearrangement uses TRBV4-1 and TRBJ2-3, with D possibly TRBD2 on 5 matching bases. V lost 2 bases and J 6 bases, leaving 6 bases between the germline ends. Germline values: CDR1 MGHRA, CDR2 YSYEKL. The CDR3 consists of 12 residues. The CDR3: CASSQRGDTQYF. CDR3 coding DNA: TGCGCCAGCAGCCAAAGAGGGGATACGCAGTATTTT.

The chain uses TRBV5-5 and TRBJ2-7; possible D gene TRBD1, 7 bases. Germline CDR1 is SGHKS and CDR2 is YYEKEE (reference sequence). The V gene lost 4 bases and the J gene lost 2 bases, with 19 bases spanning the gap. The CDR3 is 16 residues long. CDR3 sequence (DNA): TGTGCCAGCAGCCGTTTAGGAGGGGGCTCCACCTACGAGCAGTACTTC. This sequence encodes CASSRLGGGSTYEQYF.

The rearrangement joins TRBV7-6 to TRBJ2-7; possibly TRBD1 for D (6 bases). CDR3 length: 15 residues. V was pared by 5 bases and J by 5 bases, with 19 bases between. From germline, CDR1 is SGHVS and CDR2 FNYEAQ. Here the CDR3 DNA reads TGTGCCAGCAGCCGCCAGGGGTCATCTCTAAACGAGCAGTACTTC. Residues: CASSRQGSSLNEQYF.

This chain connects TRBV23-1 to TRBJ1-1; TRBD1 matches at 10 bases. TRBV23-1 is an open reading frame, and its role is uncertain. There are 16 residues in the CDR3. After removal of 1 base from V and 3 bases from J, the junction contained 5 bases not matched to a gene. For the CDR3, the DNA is TGCGCCAGCAGTCAATGGGGGACAGGGGAGGACACTGAAGCTTTCTTT. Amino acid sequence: CASSQWGTGEDTEAFF.

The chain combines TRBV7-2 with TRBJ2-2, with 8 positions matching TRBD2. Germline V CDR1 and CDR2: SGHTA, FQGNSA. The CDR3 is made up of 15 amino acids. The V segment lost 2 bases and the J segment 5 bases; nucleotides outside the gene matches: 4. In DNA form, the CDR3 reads TGTGCCAGCAGCTTAAACGGGGGGGCAACCGGGGAGCTGTTTTTT. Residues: CASSLNGGATGELFF.

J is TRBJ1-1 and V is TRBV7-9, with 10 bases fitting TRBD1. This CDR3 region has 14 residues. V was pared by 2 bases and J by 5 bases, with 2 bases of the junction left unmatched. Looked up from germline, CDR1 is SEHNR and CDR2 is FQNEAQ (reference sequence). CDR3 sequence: CASSLRTGGTEAFF. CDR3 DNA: TGTGCCAGCAGCTTAAGGACAGGGGGGACTGAAGCTTTCTTT.

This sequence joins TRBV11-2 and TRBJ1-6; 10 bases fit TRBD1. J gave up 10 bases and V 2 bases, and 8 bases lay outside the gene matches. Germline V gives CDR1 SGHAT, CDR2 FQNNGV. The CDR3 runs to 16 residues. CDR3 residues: CASSLRTGGSVSPLHF. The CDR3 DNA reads TGTGCCAGCAGCTTAAGGACAGGGGGTTCGGTCTCACCCCTCCACTTT.

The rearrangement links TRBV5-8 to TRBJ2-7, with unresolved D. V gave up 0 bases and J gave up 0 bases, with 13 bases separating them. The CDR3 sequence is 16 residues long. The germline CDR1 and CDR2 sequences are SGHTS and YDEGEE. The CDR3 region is CASSLGVELSSYEQYF. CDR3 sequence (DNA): TGTGCCAGCAGCTTGGGGGTAGAACTAAGCTCCTACGAGCAGTACTTC.

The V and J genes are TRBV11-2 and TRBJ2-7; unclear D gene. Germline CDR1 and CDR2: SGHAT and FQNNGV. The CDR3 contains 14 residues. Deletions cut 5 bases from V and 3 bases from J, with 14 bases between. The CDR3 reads CASSPSATNYEQYF. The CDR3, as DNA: TGTGCCAGCAGCCCCAGTGCGACAAACTACGAGCAGTACTTC. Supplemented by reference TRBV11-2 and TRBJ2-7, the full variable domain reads EAGVAQSPRYKIIEKRQSVAFWCNPISGHATLYWYQQILGQGPKLLIQFQNNGVVDDSQLPKDRFSAERLKGVDSTLKIQPAKLEDSAVYLCASSPSATNYEQYFGPGTRLTVT.

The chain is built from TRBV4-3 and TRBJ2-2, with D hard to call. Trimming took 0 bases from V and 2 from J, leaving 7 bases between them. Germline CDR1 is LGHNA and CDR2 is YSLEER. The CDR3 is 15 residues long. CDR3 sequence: CASSQDAGNTGELFF. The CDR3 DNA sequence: TGCGCCAGCAGCCAAGATGCCGGTAACACCGGGGAGCTGTTTTTT.

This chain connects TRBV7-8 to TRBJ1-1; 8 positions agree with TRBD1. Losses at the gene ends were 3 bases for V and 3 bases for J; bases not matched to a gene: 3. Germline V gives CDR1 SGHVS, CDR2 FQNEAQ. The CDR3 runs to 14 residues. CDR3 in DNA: TGTGCCAGCAGCTTTGGCAGGGGGCACACTGAAGCTTTCTTT. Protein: CASSFGRGHTEAFF.